The T cell receptor beta chain under discussion was sequenced for a study of CD8 T cells in Susac syndrome. Background on the study: There were Susac syndrome patients who were therapy-naive at blood draw, others on corticosteroids, and others on intravenous immunoglobulin alone.

On this clonotype itself: The junction does not match germline at one end; this may be a read error.

The recently defined diagnostic criteria for definite or probable disease were met by the Susac syndrome patients. Isolation of CD8+ and CD4+ T cells was performed negatively, whereas enrichment of TEMRA cells was done by FACS. Roughly 0.45 to 1 ug RNA was reverse transcribed with random hexamers. Via MiXCR, TCRdb re-called the immunoSEQ multiplex PCR reads, giving one row per CDR3 protein. This repertoire shows about 240,000 distinct CDR3 sequences, about 96% found once; its top ten account for around 0.1%. CDR3 size: 13 residues. Germline V gives CDR1 SEHNR, CDR2 FQNEAQ (reference sequence). Sequenced input: CD4+ T cells from PBMCs. The rearrangement uses TRBV7-9 and TRBJ2-7; 8 bases are shared with TRBD1. The clonotype originates from a human donor with Susac syndrome. The CDR3 spells CASSTLAGQGAFF. The CDR3 DNA reads as TGTGCCAGCAGCACTTTAGCTGGACAGGGAGCTTTCTTC.